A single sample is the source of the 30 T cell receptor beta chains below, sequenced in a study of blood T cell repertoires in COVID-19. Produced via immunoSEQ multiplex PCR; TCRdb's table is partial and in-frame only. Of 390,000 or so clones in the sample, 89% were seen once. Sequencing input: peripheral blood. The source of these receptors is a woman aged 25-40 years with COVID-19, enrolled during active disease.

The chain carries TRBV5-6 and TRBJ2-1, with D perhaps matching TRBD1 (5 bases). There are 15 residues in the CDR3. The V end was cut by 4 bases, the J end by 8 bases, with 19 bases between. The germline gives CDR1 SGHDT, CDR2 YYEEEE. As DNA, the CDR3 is TGTGCCAGCAGCGGAGACAGTTCCCCTTATGATGAGCAGTTCTTC. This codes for CASSGDSSPYDEQFF. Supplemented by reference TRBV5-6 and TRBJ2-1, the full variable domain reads DAGVTQSPTHLIKTRGQQVTLRCSPKSGHDTVSWYQQALGQGPQFIFQYYEEEERQRGNFPDRFSGHQFPNYSSELNVNALLLGDSALYLCASSGDSSPYDEQFFGPGTRLTVL.

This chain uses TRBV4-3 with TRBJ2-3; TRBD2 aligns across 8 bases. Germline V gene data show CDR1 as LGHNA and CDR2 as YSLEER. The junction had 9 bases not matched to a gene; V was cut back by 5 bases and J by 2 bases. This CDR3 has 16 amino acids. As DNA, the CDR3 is TGCGCCAGCAGCTTAATCTCTAGCGGGCCCACAGATACGCAGTATTTT. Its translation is CASSLISSGPTDTQYF.

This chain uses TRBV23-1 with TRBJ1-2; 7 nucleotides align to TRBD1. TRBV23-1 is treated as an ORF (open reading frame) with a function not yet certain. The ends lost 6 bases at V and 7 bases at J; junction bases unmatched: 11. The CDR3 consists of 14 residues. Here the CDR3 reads CASRPSRQGCGYTF. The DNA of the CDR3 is TGCGCCAGCAGACCTTCGAGACAGGGCTGTGGCTACACCTTC.

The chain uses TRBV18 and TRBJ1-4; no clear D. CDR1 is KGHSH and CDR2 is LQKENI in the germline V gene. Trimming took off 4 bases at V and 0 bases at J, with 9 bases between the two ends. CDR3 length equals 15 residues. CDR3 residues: CASSLAITTNEKLFF. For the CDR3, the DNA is TGTGCCAGCTCACTCGCGATCACAACTAATGAAAAACTGTTTTTT.

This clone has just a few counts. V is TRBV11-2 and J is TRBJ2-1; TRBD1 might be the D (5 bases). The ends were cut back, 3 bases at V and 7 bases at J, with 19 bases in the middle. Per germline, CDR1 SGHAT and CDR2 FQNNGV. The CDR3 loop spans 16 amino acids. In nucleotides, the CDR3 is TGTGCCAGCAGCTTGTTGGGCAGCCAGGGCAGGAATGAGCAGTTCTTC. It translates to CASSLLGSQGRNEQFF. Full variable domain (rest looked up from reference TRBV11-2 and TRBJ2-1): EAGVAQSPRYKIIEKRQSVAFWCNPISGHATLYWYQQILGQGPKLLIQFQNNGVVDDSQLPKDRFSAERLKGVDSTLKIQPAKLEDSAVYLCASSLLGSQGRNEQFFGPGTRLTVL.

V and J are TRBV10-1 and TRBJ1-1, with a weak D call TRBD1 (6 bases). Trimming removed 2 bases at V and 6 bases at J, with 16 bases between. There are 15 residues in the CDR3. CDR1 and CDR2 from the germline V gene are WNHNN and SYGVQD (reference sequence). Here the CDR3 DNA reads TGCGCCAGCAGTGAGGGGGGCAGGGGAACCCCTGAAGCTTTCTTT. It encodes CASSEGGRGTPEAFF.

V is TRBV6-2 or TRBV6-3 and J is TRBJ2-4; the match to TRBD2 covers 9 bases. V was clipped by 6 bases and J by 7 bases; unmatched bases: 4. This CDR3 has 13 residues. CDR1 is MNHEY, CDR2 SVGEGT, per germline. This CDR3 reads CASSPAGGNIQYF. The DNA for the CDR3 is TGTGCCAGCAGCCCAGCGGGAGGCAACATTCAGTACTTC.

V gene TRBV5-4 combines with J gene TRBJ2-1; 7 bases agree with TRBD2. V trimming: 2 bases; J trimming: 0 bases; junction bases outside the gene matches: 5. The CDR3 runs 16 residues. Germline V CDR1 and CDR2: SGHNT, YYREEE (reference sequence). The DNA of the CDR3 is TGTGCCAGCAGCTTAGGGCGGGGGTCCTCCTACAATGAGCAGTTCTTC. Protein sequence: CASSLGRGSSYNEQFF.

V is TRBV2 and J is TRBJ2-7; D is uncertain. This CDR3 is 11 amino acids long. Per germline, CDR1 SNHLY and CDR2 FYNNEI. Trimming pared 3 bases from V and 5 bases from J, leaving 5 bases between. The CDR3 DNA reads TGTGCCAGCAGTGAGGTAGACGAGCAGTACTTC. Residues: CASSEVDEQYF.

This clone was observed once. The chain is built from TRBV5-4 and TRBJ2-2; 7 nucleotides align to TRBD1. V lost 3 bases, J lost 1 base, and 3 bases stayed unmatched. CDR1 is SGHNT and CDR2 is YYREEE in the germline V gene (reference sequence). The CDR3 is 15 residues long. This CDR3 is CASSSRTGNTGELFF. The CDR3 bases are TGTGCCAGCAGCTCCCGGACAGGGAACACCGGGGAGCTGTTTTTT.

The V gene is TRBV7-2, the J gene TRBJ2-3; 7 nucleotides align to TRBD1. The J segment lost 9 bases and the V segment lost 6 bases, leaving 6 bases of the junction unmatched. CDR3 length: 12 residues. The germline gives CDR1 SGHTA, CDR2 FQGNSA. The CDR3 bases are TGTGCCAGCAGTTTCGACAGGGTGACGCAGTATTTT. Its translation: CASSFDRVTQYF.

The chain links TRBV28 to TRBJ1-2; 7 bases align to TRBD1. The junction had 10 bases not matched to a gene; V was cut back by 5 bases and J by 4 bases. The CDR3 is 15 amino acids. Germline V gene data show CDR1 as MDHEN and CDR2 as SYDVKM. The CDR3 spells CASSLSRTGSYGYTF. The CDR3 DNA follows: TGTGCCAGCAGTCTCTCCAGGACAGGATCCTATGGCTACACCTTC.

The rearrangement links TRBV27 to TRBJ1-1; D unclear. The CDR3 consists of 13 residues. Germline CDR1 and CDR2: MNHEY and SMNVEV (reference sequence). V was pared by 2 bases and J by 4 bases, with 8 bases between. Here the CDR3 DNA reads TGTGCCAGCAGTTTAGCGTATGGCACTGAAGCTTTCTTT. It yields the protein CASSLAYGTEAFF.

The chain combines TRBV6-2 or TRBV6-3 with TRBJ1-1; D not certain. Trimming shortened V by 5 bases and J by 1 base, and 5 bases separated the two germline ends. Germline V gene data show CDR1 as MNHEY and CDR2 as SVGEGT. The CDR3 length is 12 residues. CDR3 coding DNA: TGTGCCAGCAGTGAGGGGAACACTGAAGCTTTCTTT. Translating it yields CASSEGNTEAFF.

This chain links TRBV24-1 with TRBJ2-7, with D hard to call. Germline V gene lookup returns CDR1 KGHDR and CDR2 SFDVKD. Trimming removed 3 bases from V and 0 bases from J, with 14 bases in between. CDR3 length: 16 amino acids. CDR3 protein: CATSDQAPAISYEQYV. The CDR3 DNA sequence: TGTGCCACCAGTGATCAGGCCCCAGCCATCTCCTACGAGCAGTACGTC.

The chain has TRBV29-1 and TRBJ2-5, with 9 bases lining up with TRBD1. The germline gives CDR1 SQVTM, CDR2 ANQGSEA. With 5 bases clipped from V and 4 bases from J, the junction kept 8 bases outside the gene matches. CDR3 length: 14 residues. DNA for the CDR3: TGCAGCGTTCCCGGGACAGGGTTGGGAGAGACCCAGTACTTC. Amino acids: CSVPGTGLGETQYF.

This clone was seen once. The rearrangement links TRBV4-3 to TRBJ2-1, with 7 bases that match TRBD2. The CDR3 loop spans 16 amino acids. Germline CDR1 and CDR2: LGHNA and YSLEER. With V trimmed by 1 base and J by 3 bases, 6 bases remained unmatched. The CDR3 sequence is CASSQGASGHYNEQFF. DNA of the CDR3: TGCGCCAGCAGCCAAGGGGCTAGCGGTCACTACAATGAGCAGTTCTTC.

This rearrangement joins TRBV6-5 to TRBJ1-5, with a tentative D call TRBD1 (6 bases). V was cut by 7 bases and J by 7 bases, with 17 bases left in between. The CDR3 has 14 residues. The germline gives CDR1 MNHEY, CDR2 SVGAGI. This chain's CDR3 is CASTHGGAGQPQHF. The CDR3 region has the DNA TGTGCCAGCACCCATGGGGGGGCCGGACAGCCCCAGCATTTT.

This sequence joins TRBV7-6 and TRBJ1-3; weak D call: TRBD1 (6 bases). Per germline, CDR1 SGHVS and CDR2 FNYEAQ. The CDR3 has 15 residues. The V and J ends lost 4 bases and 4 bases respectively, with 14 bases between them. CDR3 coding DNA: TGTGCCAGCAGCTCAGCGACAGGAGCAGGAAACACCATATATTTT. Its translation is CASSSATGAGNTIYF. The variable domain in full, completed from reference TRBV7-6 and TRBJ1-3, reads GAGVSQSPRYKVTKRGQDVALRCDPISGHVSLYWYRQALGQGPEFLTYFNYEAQQDKSGLPNDRFSAERPEGSISTLTIQRTEQRDSAMYRCASSSATGAGNTIYFGEGSWLTVV.

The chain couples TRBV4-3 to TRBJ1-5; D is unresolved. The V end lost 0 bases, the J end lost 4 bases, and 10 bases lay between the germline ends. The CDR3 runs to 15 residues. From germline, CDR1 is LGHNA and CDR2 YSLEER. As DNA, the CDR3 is TGCGCCAGCAGCCAAGATCGTGGGCTAAATCAGCCCCAGCATTTT. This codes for CASSQDRGLNQPQHF.

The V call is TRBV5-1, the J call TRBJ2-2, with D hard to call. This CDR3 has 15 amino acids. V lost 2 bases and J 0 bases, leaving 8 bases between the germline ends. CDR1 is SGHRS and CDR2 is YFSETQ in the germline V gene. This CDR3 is CASSFKESNTGELFF. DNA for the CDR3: TGCGCCAGCAGCTTTAAAGAGTCGAACACCGGGGAGCTGTTTTTT.

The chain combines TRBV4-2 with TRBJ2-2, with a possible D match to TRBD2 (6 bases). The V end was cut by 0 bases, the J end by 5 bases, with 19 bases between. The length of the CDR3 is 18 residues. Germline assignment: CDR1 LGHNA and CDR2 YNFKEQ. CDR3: CASSQEGRGGLRTGELFF. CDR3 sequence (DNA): TGTGCCAGCAGCCAAGAGGGAAGAGGCGGACTACGAACCGGGGAGCTGTTTTTT.

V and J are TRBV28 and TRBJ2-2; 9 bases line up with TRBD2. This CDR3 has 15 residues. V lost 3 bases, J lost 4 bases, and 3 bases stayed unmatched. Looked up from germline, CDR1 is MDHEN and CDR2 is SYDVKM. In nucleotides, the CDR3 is TGTGCCAGCAGTTTGCGGGGGGGCCCCACCGGGGAGCTGTTTTTT. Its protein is CASSLRGGPTGELFF.

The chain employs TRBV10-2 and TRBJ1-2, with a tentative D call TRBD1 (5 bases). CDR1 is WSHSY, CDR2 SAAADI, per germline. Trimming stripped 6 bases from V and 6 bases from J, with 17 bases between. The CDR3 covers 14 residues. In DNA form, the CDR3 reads TGCGCCAGCAGGGCGCAGGCAGGGACTCATGGCTACACCTTC. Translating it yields CASRAQAGTHGYTF.

CDR3 DNA sequence: TGTGCCAGCAGCTTGAGTGTCGGACTGATCAACACAGATACGCAGTATTTT. Amino acids: CASSLSVGLINTDTQYF. This chain joins TRBV13 and TRBJ2-3, with a possible D match to TRBD2 (5 bases). This CDR3 region has 17 residues. The germline V gene has CDR1 PRHDT and CDR2 FYEKMQ (reference sequence). Trimming stripped 3 bases from V and 2 bases from J, with 18 bases between.

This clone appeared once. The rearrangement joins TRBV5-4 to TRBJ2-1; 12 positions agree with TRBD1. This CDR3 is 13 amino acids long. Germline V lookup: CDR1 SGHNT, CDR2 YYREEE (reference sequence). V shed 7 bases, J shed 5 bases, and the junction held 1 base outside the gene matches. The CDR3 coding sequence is TGTGCCAGCGGGACAGGGGGCCACAATGAGCAGTTCTTC. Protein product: CASGTGGHNEQFF.

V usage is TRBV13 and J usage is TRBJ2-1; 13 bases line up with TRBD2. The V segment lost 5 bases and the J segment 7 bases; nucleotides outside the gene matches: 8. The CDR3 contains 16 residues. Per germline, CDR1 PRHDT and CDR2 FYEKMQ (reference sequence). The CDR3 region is CASSTRTSGSSNEQFF. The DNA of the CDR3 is TGTGCCAGCAGCACTCGGACTAGCGGGAGTTCAAATGAGCAGTTCTTC. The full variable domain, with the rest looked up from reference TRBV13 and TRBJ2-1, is AAGVIQSPRHLIKEKRETATLKCYPIPRHDTVYWYQQGPGQDPQFLISFYEKMQSDKGSIPDRFSAQQFSDYHSELNMSSLELGDSALYFCASSTRTSGSSNEQFFGPGTRLTVL.

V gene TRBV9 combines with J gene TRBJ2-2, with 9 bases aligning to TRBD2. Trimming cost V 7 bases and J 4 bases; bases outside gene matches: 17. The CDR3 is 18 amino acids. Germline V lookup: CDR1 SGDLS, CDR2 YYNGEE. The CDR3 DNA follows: TGTGCCAGCGGGGGTAGCGGGAGTGCCCCCTCGGGCACCGGGGAGCTGTTTTTT. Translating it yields CASGGSGSAPSGTGELFF.

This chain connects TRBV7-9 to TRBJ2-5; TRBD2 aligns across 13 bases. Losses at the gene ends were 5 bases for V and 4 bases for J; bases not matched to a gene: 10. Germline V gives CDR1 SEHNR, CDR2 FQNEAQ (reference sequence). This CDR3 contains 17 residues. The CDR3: CASSRRTSGRGSETQYF. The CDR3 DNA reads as TGTGCCAGCAGCCGAAGGACTAGCGGGAGAGGTTCAGAGACCCAGTACTTC. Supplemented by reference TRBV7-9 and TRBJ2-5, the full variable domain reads DTGVSQNPRHKITKRGQNVTFRCDPISEHNRLYWYRQTLGQGPEFLTYFQNEAQLEKSRLLSDRFSAERPKGSFSTLEIQRTEQGDSAMYLCASSRRTSGRGSETQYFGPGTRLLVL.

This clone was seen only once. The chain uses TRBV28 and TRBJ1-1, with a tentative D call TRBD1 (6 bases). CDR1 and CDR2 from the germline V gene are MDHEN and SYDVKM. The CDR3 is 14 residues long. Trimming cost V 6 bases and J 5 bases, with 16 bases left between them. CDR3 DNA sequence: TGTGCCAGCAGGCGAACAGGGTCTGTGACTGAAGCTTTCTTT. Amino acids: CASRRTGSVTEAFF.